The 21 T cell receptor beta chains in this list originate from one sample, sequenced in a study of T-cell reconstitution after alpha-beta-depleted transplantation in children. A TCRbeta library incorporating unique molecular identifiers was prepared. Via MiXCR, TCRdb re-called the PCR reads, giving one row per CDR3 protein. The sample yields about 250,000 distinct CDR3 sequences, roughly a quarter seen once. The material was PBMCs, mostly from graft donor cells, obtained 360 days after TCRalphabeta/CD19-depleted stem cell transplant. The receptors stem from a female patient aged 2-15 years who had a stem cell transplant for congenital amegakaryocytic thrombocytopenia, so the T cells may come from the graft donor.

J is TRBJ1-2 and V is TRBV18; D gene uncertain. Deletions cut 5 bases from V and 1 base from J, with 11 bases between. The CDR3 runs 14 residues. CDR1 is KGHSH, CDR2 LQKENI, per germline. CDR3 nucleotide sequence: TGTGCCAGCTCATGGAAGGGCGATAACTATGGCTACACCTTC. Its translation: CASSWKGDNYGYTF.

This chain connects TRBV5-1 to TRBJ2-7; tentatively, D is TRBD1 or TRBD2 (5 bases each). Looked up from germline, CDR1 is SGHRS and CDR2 is YFSETQ. V lost 1 base, J lost 3 bases, and 11 bases lay in between. The CDR3 runs 14 residues. This CDR3 is CASSLLTDYYEQYF. The CDR3 DNA sequence: TGCGCCAGCAGCTTGCTGACAGACTACTACGAGCAGTACTTC.

The CDR3 DNA sequence: TGTGCCAGCACCCAAGGGCTCGCAGGGGAGCAGTACTTC. This sequence encodes CASTQGLAGEQYF. This chain joins TRBV6-2 or TRBV6-3 and TRBJ2-7, with a weak D call TRBD1 (5 bases). The CDR3 is 13 residues long. Germline assignment: CDR1 MNHEY and CDR2 SVGEGT. Trimming took 7 bases from V and 7 from J, leaving 17 bases between them.

The chain carries TRBV2 and TRBJ2-5, with 9 bases that match TRBD2. The junction had 3 bases not matched to a gene; V was cut back by 6 bases and J by 1 base. CDR1 SNHLY and CDR2 FYNNEI come from the germline V gene. The length of the CDR3 is 14 residues. CDR3 sequence reads: CASRRLAAQETQYF. The CDR3, as DNA: TGTGCCAGCAGGCGACTAGCGGCCCAAGAGACCCAGTACTTC.

There are a few counts of this clonotype. The rearrangement uses TRBV4-3 and TRBJ2-5, with D unresolved. The CDR3 is made up of 18 amino acids. Trimming removed 1 base at V and 5 bases at J, with 23 bases between. The V gene's germline CDR1 is LGHNA and CDR2 YSLEER. The CDR3: CASSQGLVKSRPPETQYF. CDR3 bases: TGCGCCAGCAGCCAAGGGCTAGTCAAAAGTAGGCCCCCCGAGACCCAGTACTTC.

This sequence joins TRBV20-1 and TRBJ2-3; D is uncertain. Germline values: CDR1 DFQATT, CDR2 SNEGSKA (reference sequence). The CDR3 is made up of 14 amino acids. The V gene lost 3 bases and the J gene lost 1 base, with 11 bases spanning the gap. The CDR3 region is CSARGGARTDTQYF. Written as DNA, the CDR3 is TGCAGTGCTAGGGGCGGAGCTCGCACAGATACGCAGTATTTT.

This clonotype was seen a few times. V usage is TRBV28 and J usage is TRBJ2-7; the D is unclear. Per germline, CDR1 MDHEN and CDR2 SYDVKM. The CDR3 is made up of 11 amino acids. The V end was cut by 3 bases, the J end by 6 bases, with 6 bases between. CDR3 amino acids: CASSFASEQYF. Here the CDR3 DNA reads TGTGCCAGCAGTTTCGCAAGCGAGCAGTACTTC.

This chain connects TRBV12-3 or TRBV12-4 to TRBJ2-7, with 9 positions matching TRBD2. V shed 3 bases, J shed 5 bases, and the junction held 11 bases outside the gene matches. The CDR3 runs 16 residues. For the CDR3, the DNA is TGTGCCAGCAGTTTTTGGCGGGGGGGCCTCGCTCACGAGCAGTACTTC. Translating gives CASSFWRGGLAHEQYF.

The rearrangement joins TRBV18 to TRBJ2-1; 9 nucleotides align to TRBD1. Germline V gene lookup returns CDR1 KGHSH and CDR2 LQKENI. This CDR3 is 16 amino acids long. The trim removed 2 bases at V and 2 bases at J, leaving 4 bases unmatched. The DNA for the CDR3 is TGTGCCAGCTCACCAGCCGGGACAGGGCCCTACAATGAGCAGTTCTTC. The encoded protein is CASSPAGTGPYNEQFF.

In this sample, this clonotype turned up many times. The chain couples TRBV4-3 to TRBJ2-1; no reliable D call. The V end was cut by 4 bases, the J end by 7 bases, with 11 bases between. CDR1 is LGHNA, CDR2 YSLEER, per germline. This CDR3 comprises 13 residues. The CDR3 loop reads CASSPVGLNEQFF. CDR3 DNA: TGCGCCAGCAGCCCAGTCGGTTTGAATGAGCAGTTCTTC.

Only a few counts were recorded for this clonotype. The chain uses TRBV6-5 and TRBJ1-1; D may be TRBD1 (6 bases). This CDR3 region has 13 residues. Trimming removed 1 base at V and 4 bases at J, with 7 bases between. Germline CDR1 reads MNHEY; CDR2 reads SVGAGI. The CDR3 spells CASSYWGATEAFF. The CDR3 nucleotides are TGTGCCAGCAGTTACTGGGGGGCCACTGAAGCTTTCTTT.

The rearrangement joins TRBV27 to TRBJ2-1; D is perhaps TRBD2 (5 bases). Looked up from germline, CDR1 is MNHEY and CDR2 is SMNVEV (reference sequence). V shed 5 bases and J shed 4 bases, with 18 bases lying between them. This CDR3 contains 16 residues. The DNA for the CDR3 is TGTGCCAGCAGTCACCCCCCTAGAGGCGGGTACAATGAGCAGTTCTTC. Its translation is CASSHPPRGGYNEQFF.

The gene calls are TRBV4-1 and TRBJ1-1; 8 positions match TRBD1. J lost 0 bases, V lost 4 bases, and 13 bases had no gene match. CDR3 length: 18 amino acids. Germline lookup yields CDR1 MGHRA and CDR2 YSYEKL. CDR3 sequence reads: CASSLFGGQASMNTEAFF. CDR3 DNA sequence: TGCGCCAGCAGCCTATTCGGGGGACAGGCTAGCATGAACACTGAAGCTTTCTTT.

V and J are TRBV6-1 and TRBJ2-2; D unclear. CDR3 length equals 13 residues. The germline CDR1 and CDR2 sequences are MNHNS and SASEGT. V shed 4 bases and J shed 7 bases, with 10 bases lying between them. This CDR3 reads CASSATMDGELFF. The CDR3 DNA reads TGTGCCAGCAGTGCAACAATGGACGGGGAGCTGTTTTTT.

This clonotype was detected a few times. The genes are TRBV21-1 and TRBJ2-3; the table names TRBD2, a call not compared with the DNA. TRBV21-1 is designated a pseudogene. The CDR3 has 12 amino acids. In DNA form, the CDR3 reads TGTGCCAGTCTGGGCCACTCGAATACGCAGTATTTT. It yields the protein CASLGHSNTQYF.

In its sample, this clonotype was seen many times. The rearrangement joins TRBV7-9 to TRBJ1-5; D is unresolved. CDR1 is SEHNR and CDR2 is FQNEAQ in the germline V gene (reference sequence). The germline V and J ends were trimmed by 6 bases and 4 bases, with 16 bases remaining between them. The CDR3 totals 15 residues. The CDR3 DNA follows: TGTGCCAGCAGTTCGGACCCCTCCGGGAATCAGCCCCAGCATTTT. As protein: CASSSDPSGNQPQHF. Full variable domain (outside the CDR3, taken from reference TRBV7-9 and TRBJ1-5): DTGVSQNPRHKITKRGQNVTFRCDPISEHNRLYWYRQTLGQGPEFLTYFQNEAQLEKSRLLSDRFSAERPKGSFSTLEIQRTEQGDSAMYLCASSSDPSGNQPQHFGDGTRLSIL.

This clonotype was counted only a few times. The rearrangement uses TRBV3-1 and TRBJ1-1, with 9 bases that match TRBD1. The ends lost 4 bases at V and 1 base at J; junction bases unmatched: 4. Germline V gene data show CDR1 as LGHDT and CDR2 as YNNKEL (reference sequence). This CDR3 comprises 15 residues. CDR3 residues: CASSPQGAWNTEAFF. Written as DNA, the CDR3 is TGTGCCAGCAGCCCACAGGGGGCTTGGAACACTGAAGCTTTCTTT. Looking up the rest from reference TRBV3-1 and TRBJ1-1 gives the full variable domain: DTAVSQTPKYLVTQMGNDKSIKCEQNLGHDTMYWYKQDSKKFLKIMFSYNNKELIINETVPNRFSPKSPDKAHLNLHINSLELGDSAVYFCASSPQGAWNTEAFFGQGTRLTVV.

This clonotype occurred a few times. The chain has TRBV12-3 or TRBV12-4 and TRBJ2-5; D gene uncertain. The CDR3 totals 12 residues. The V gene lost 4 bases and the J gene lost 5 bases, with 8 bases spanning the gap. The CDR3 here is CASSSIPETQYF. The CDR3 DNA follows: TGTGCCAGCAGTTCCATTCCGGAGACCCAGTACTTC.

This clonotype was picked up many times. The chain recombines TRBV6-5 with TRBJ2-5, with TRBD1 matching 12 bases. J lost 3 bases, V lost 6 bases, and 5 bases had no gene match. Germline CDR1 and CDR2: MNHEY and SVGAGI. This CDR3 has 15 amino acids. The CDR3 region is CASRSGTGGKETQYF. In DNA form, the CDR3 reads TGTGCCAGCAGATCCGGGACAGGGGGCAAAGAGACCCAGTACTTC.

The V gene is TRBV12-3 or TRBV12-4, the J gene TRBJ2-7; D possibly corresponds to TRBD1 (6 bases). V shed 5 bases and J shed 0 bases, with 11 bases lying between them. The CDR3 extends over 14 amino acids. The chain's CDR3 is CASSTEDSSYEQYF. CDR3 DNA sequence: TGTGCCAGCAGTACCGAGGACAGCTCCTACGAGCAGTACTTC.

V and J are TRBV7-2 and TRBJ1-3; no firm D call. This CDR3 comprises 17 residues. CDR1 and CDR2 from the germline V gene are SGHTA and FQGNSA. V was trimmed by 2 bases and J by 0 bases, leaving 14 bases between them. CDR3 region: CASSLWAGASSGNTIYF. In nucleotides, the CDR3 is TGTGCCAGCAGCTTATGGGCAGGCGCCTCCTCTGGAAACACCATATATTTT.